This TCR beta chain comes out of a study of OX40 agonist ivuxolimab in advanced cancers. About this clone itself: Sequence at one end of the junction differs from germline and may be a read error.

CDR1 is SGDLS and CDR2 is YYNGEE in the germline V gene. This CDR3 is 14 amino acids long. Measured with immunoSEQ multiplex PCR; TCRdb has only the in-frame clones, and not every one. In the table there are about 10,000 clones, more than 65% of which are singletons. The starting material was CD4+ or CD8+ T cells sorted from blood, obtained in a trial of the OX40 agonist ivuxolimab. The V and J genes are TRBV9 and TRBJ2-2; TRBD2 is a possible D gene (5 bases). This receptor was obtained from an adult with an advanced solid tumor such as melanoma, head and neck, liver or kidney cancer. The CDR3 loop is CASSVAGNAGELFF. As DNA, the CDR3 is TGTGCCAGCAGCGTAGCCGGGAACGCCGGGGAGCTGTTTTTT.